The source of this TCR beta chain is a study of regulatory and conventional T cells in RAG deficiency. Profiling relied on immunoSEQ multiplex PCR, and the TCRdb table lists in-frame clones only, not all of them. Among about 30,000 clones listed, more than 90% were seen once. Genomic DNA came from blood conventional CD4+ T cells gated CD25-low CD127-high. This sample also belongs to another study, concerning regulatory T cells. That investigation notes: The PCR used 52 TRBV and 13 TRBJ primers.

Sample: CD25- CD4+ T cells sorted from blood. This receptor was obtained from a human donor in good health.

The CDR3 protein is CASSRWDNVNPNYGYTF. Written as DNA, the CDR3 is TGTGCCAGCTCGCGTTGGGACAACGTGAACCCTAACTATGGCTACACCTTC. The chain is built from TRBV18 and TRBJ1-2; D is perhaps TRBD1 (6 bases). V was clipped by 6 bases and J by 0 bases, with 20 bases between them. The V gene's germline CDR1 is KGHSH and CDR2 LQKENI. The CDR3 is 17 amino acids.